Presented here are 29 T cell receptor beta chains from one specimen sequenced in a study of blood T cell repertoires in COVID-19 (dated by TCRdb to 2019 to 2021). The library was prepared using the immunoSEQ multiplex PCR assay. The table was pulled from immuneACCESS by TCRdb, which kept in-frame rearrangements only. Such tables lose some clones; where checked, under half of the loss comes from unresolved V genes, and the rest has no known cause. A total of around 170,000 clones appear in this sample, 80% to 90% of them only once. The ten largest clones take up over 7.5% of the sample. The sequencing input was peripheral blood. The source is a man in his forties or fifties with active or convalescent COVID-19.

In DNA form, the CDR3 reads TGTGCCAGTAGTAAACAGGGATTCACTGAAGCTTTCTTT. As protein: CASSKQGFTEAFF. The chain uses TRBV19 and TRBJ1-1; D perhaps matches TRBD1 (6 bases). In germline, CDR1 is LNHDA, CDR2 SQIVND (reference sequence). This CDR3 is 13 amino acids long. Trimming cost V 4 bases and J 4 bases, with 10 bases left between them.

V and J are TRBV7-7 and TRBJ2-7; 9 positions agree with TRBD1. This CDR3 region has 15 residues. The V and J ends lost 7 bases and 6 bases, in that order; junction bases with no gene match: 13. CDR1 is SSHAT and CDR2 is FNYEAQ in the germline V gene (reference sequence). The CDR3 is CASTSSDRGGLEQYF. CDR3 nucleotides: TGTGCCAGCACTTCCTCAGACAGGGGGGGGCTCGAGCAGTACTTC.

This clone was seen once. The chain employs TRBV19 and TRBJ2-3; D may be TRBD1 (5 bases). The CDR3 extends over 14 amino acids. V was pared by 4 bases and J by 0 bases, with 8 bases between. Germline CDR1 is LNHDA and CDR2 is SQIVND (reference sequence). In nucleotides, the CDR3 is TGTGCCAGTAGTACACAGGCAAGCACAGATACGCAGTATTTT. Translated: CASSTQASTDTQYF.

This sequence joins TRBV10-3 and TRBJ1-1; possible D gene TRBD1, 6 bases. V lost 3 bases and J lost 3, with 20 bases in between. This CDR3 contains 17 residues. The germline gives CDR1 ENHRY, CDR2 SYGVKD. The CDR3, as DNA: TGTGCCATCAGTGATCCTGGACAGCTCGAGGGGTACACTGAAGCTTTCTTT. Translating gives CAISDPGQLEGYTEAFF.

The CDR3 loop reads CASSPDPGQGHEQYF. DNA of the CDR3: TGTGCCAGCAGTCCAGACCCGGGACAGGGACACGAGCAGTACTTC. The J gene is TRBJ2-7, the V gene TRBV6-5, with 9 bases identical to TRBD1. This CDR3 is 15 amino acids long. V trimming: 5 bases; J trimming: 5 bases; junction bases outside the gene matches: 10. CDR1 MNHEY and CDR2 SVGAGI come from the germline V gene.

The chain has TRBV18 and TRBJ2-7; the match to TRBD1 covers 10 bases. Germline CDR1 and CDR2: KGHSH and LQKENI. The length of the CDR3 is 17 residues. V gave up 3 bases and J gave up 2 bases; unmatched junction bases: 10. The CDR3, as DNA: TGTGCCAGCTCACCCGCCGGGGGGACAGGGGACCCCTACGAGCAGTACTTC. It encodes CASSPAGGTGDPYEQYF.

This clone was seen just once. The chain combines TRBV5-1 with TRBJ1-1; 7 bases are shared with TRBD1. From germline, CDR1 is SGHRS and CDR2 YFSETQ. The CDR3 contains 14 residues. With 4 bases clipped from V and 3 bases from J, the junction kept 6 bases outside the gene matches. The CDR3 bases are TGCGCCAGCAGCACACAGGGGTGGGACACTGAAGCTTTCTTT. This translates into CASSTQGWDTEAFF.

The chain has TRBV25-1 and TRBJ2-7; D possibly corresponds to TRBD2 (5 bases). Germline values: CDR1 MGHDK, CDR2 SYGVNS. Trimming cost V 4 bases and J 5 bases, with 9 bases left between them. The CDR3 runs to 12 residues. The CDR3 region has the DNA TGTGCCAGCAGTGGGACGGGAAACGAGCAGTACTTC. Its translation is CASSGTGNEQYF.

This clone has only one observation. The gene calls are TRBV18 and TRBJ2-3; tentatively, D is TRBD1 (5 bases). The V gene lost 3 bases and the J gene lost 3 bases, with 7 bases spanning the gap. Germline V CDR1 and CDR2: KGHSH, LQKENI. CDR3 length: 13 amino acids. CDR3 DNA sequence: TGTGCCAGCTCACCCCAGGGTACAGATACGCAGTATTTT. Its translation is CASSPQGTDTQYF.

The chain joins TRBV14 to TRBJ1-2, with D possibly being TRBD1 (6 bases). The CDR3 length is 14 residues. The V and J ends lost 4 bases and 4 bases respectively, with 13 bases between them. Germline V CDR1 and CDR2: SGHDN, FVKESK. The CDR3 sequence: CASSPRQDSYGYTF. CDR3 sequence (DNA): TGTGCCAGCAGCCCCCGACAGGACAGCTATGGCTACACCTTC. The variable domain in full, with the rest retrieved from reference TRBV14 and TRBJ1-2, is EAGVTQFPSHSVIEKGQTVTLRCDPISGHDNLYWYRRVMGKEIKFLLHFVKESKQDESGMPNNRFLAERTGGTYSTLKVQPAELEDSGVYFCASSPRQDSYGYTFGSGTRLTVV.

The V gene is TRBV11-1, the J gene TRBJ2-1; TRBD2 might be the D (6 bases). From germline, CDR1 is SGHAT and CDR2 FQDESV (reference sequence). The V end was cut by 1 base, the J end by 1 base, with 8 bases between. CDR3 length equals 15 residues. In nucleotides, the CDR3 is TGTGCCAGCAGCTTAGAACGGGAGTCCTACAATGAGCAGTTCTTC. The encoded protein is CASSLERESYNEQFF.

The rearrangement uses TRBV7-2 and TRBJ1-1; possibly TRBD1 for D (6 bases). This CDR3 has 13 residues. Trimming left V 8 bases short and J 1 base short, with 11 bases between. Germline V gene sequence: CDR1 SGHTA, CDR2 FQGNSA. CDR3 residues: CASLPRGNTEAFF. For the CDR3, the DNA is TGTGCCAGCCTACCCAGGGGGAACACTGAAGCTTTCTTT.

The chain uses TRBV7-9 and TRBJ2-2; the match to TRBD2 covers 9 bases. The V and J ends lost 1 base and 1 base, in that order; junction bases with no gene match: 1. CDR3 size: 16 residues. Germline CDR1 SEHNR, CDR2 FQNEAQ (reference sequence). The DNA of the CDR3 is TGTGCCAGCAGCTTAGGACTAGCGGAGAACACCGGGGAGCTGTTTTTT. It specifies CASSLGLAENTGELFF. The full variable domain, its missing parts supplied by reference TRBV7-9 and TRBJ2-2, is DTGVSQNPRHKITKRGQNVTFRCDPISEHNRLYWYRQTLGQGPEFLTYFQNEAQLEKSRLLSDRFSAERPKGSFSTLEIQRTEQGDSAMYLCASSLGLAENTGELFFGEGSRLTVL.

The chain links TRBV12-3 or TRBV12-4 to TRBJ2-7, with unresolved D. The CDR3 has 13 amino acids. V dropped 3 bases and J dropped 3 bases, with 9 bases sitting between them. The CDR3 DNA reads as TGTGCCAGCAGTTTCGTGGGCGACTACGAGCAGTACTTC. It is translated as CASSFVGDYEQYF.

The chain recombines TRBV2 with TRBJ1-1; D is unresolved. The V gene lost 4 bases and the J gene lost 4 bases, with 13 bases spanning the gap. The CDR3 totals 14 residues. Germline-derived CDR1 and CDR2 are SNHLY and FYNNEI. The CDR3 region is CASSGAWGVTEAFF. The CDR3 DNA follows: TGTGCCAGCAGTGGGGCTTGGGGAGTCACTGAAGCTTTCTTT.

This clone was seen a handful of times. The gene calls are TRBV3-1 (or the pseudogene TRBV3-2) and TRBJ2-7, with 11 bases fitting TRBD1. CDR1 and CDR2 (germline): LGHDT, YNNKEL (reference sequence). CDR3 size: 14 residues. The ends lost 3 bases at V and 6 bases at J; junction bases unmatched: 4. CDR3 bases: TGTGCCAGCAGCCACGGGGACAGGGGGGGCGAGCAGTACTTC. Its translation: CASSHGDRGGEQYF.

The J gene is TRBJ2-2, the V gene TRBV18, with 7 bases matching TRBD1. Trimming at V came to 3 bases and at J to 0 bases, leaving 13 bases not matched to a gene. Germline CDR1 is KGHSH and CDR2 is LQKENI. This CDR3 is 19 amino acids long. CDR3 sequence (DNA): TGTGCCAGCTCACCTCTCGGGACAGCCCGAATAGCGAACACCGGGGAGCTGTTTTTT. It encodes CASSPLGTARIANTGELFF. Together with reference TRBV18 and TRBJ2-2, the CDR3 gives the full variable domain: NAGVMQNPRHLVRRRGQEARLRCSPMKGHSHVYWYRQLPEEGLKFMVYLQKENIIDESGMPKERFSAEFPKEGPSILRIQQVVRGDSAAYFCASSPLGTARIANTGELFFGEGSRLTVL.

V is TRBV7-3 and J is TRBJ1-1; maybe TRBD1 (5 bases). CDR1 is SGHTA and CDR2 is FQGTGA in the germline V gene. The CDR3 has 13 amino acids. Trimming left V 3 bases short and J 5 bases short, with 10 bases between. DNA for the CDR3: TGTGCCAGCAGCTTTTGGGAGGGGACTGAAGCTTTCTTT. It translates to CASSFWEGTEAFF.

The chain links TRBV6-1 to TRBJ1-2; TRBD1 aligns across 7 bases. Trimming cost V 3 bases and J 1 base; bases outside gene matches: 5. Per germline, CDR1 MNHNS and CDR2 SASEGT. CDR3 length: 15 residues. CDR3 in DNA: TGTGCCAGCAGTGAGAACAGGGGCGGTAACTATGGCTACACCTTC. It codes for CASSENRGGNYGYTF.

The table lists this clone with a few counts. The rearrangement links TRBV11-2 to TRBJ2-2; TRBD2 agrees at 9 bases. V lost 3 bases, J lost 5 bases, and 7 bases stayed unmatched. In germline, CDR1 is SGHAT, CDR2 FQNNGV. The CDR3 extends over 16 amino acids. The CDR3 sequence is CASSFDSAGGTGELFF. CDR3 nucleotides: TGTGCCAGCAGCTTTGATTCCGCGGGAGGGACCGGGGAGCTGTTTTTT. Full variable domain (remainder filled in from reference TRBV11-2 and TRBJ2-2): EAGVAQSPRYKIIEKRQSVAFWCNPISGHATLYWYQQILGQGPKLLIQFQNNGVVDDSQLPKDRFSAERLKGVDSTLKIQPAKLEDSAVYLCASSFDSAGGTGELFFGEGSRLTVL.

The chain uses TRBV5-1 and TRBJ2-5; tentative D call: TRBD2 (5 bases). This CDR3 is built from 11 residues. V was shortened by 6 bases and J by 3 bases, with 6 bases between the two germline ends. From germline, CDR1 is SGHRS and CDR2 YFSETQ. The DNA of the CDR3 is TGCGCCAGCATGGAGGAAGAGACCCAGTACTTC. Protein product: CASMEEETQYF.

The chain is built from TRBV11-3 and TRBJ1-5, with 8 positions matching TRBD1. This CDR3 is built from 16 residues. With 5 bases clipped from V and 2 bases from J, the junction kept 8 bases outside the gene matches. Per the germline V gene, CDR1 is SGHNT and CDR2 is YENEEA. The CDR3 here is CASSQIWTGRNQPQHF. CDR3 bases: TGTGCCAGCAGCCAGATTTGGACAGGGCGCAATCAGCCCCAGCATTTT.

The chain recombines TRBV5-1 with TRBJ1-2; no reliable D call. Germline lookup yields CDR1 SGHRS and CDR2 YFSETQ. The CDR3 runs to 13 residues. V was trimmed by 9 bases and J by 3 bases, leaving 15 bases between them. The CDR3 DNA sequence: TGCGCCACCGCCCCATCTCCGGACTATGGCTACACCTTC. Its translation is CATAPSPDYGYTF. The full variable domain, rest sourced from reference TRBV5-1 and TRBJ1-2, is KAGVTQTPRYLIKTRGQQVTLSCSPISGHRSVSWYQQTPGQGLQFLFEYFSETQRNKGNFPGRFSGRQFSNSRSEMNVSTLELGDSALYLCATAPSPDYGYTFGSGTRLTVV.

J is TRBJ1-2 and V is TRBV7-9; 8 nucleotides line up with TRBD1. CDR1 and CDR2 from the germline V gene are SEHNR and FQNEAQ (reference sequence). V lost 5 bases to trimming and J lost 4 bases; unmatched junction nucleotides: 3. The CDR3 runs 13 residues. The CDR3 region has the DNA TGTGCCAGCAGCCTCGGACAGGGCTATGGCTACACCTTC. It codes for CASSLGQGYGYTF.

J is TRBJ1-4 and V is TRBV21-1; the DNA was not used to check the table's D call, TRBD1. TRBV21-1 has pseudogene status. The CDR3 has 13 amino acids. CDR3 bases: TGTGCCAGCAGCAACAGGCGTAATGAAAAACTGTTTTTT. Its translation is CASSNRRNEKLFF.

This chain connects TRBV14 to TRBJ2-2; 8 nucleotides match TRBD2. V trimming: 3 bases; J trimming: 7 bases; junction bases outside the gene matches: 13. Germline CDR1 SGHDN, CDR2 FVKESK. The CDR3 sequence is 17 residues long. CDR3 sequence: CASSHVYGRASGGELFF. The CDR3 DNA reads as TGTGCCAGCAGCCACGTGTACGGGAGGGCCTCTGGCGGGGAGCTGTTTTTT.

The chain joins TRBV27 to TRBJ2-2, with 8 bases identical to TRBD2. The V gene's germline CDR1 is MNHEY and CDR2 SMNVEV (reference sequence). Trimming at V came to 2 bases and at J to 4 bases, leaving 3 bases not matched to a gene. The CDR3 is 15 amino acids. Written as DNA, the CDR3 is TGTGCCAGCAGTTTAAGGCTAGCGGGCACCGGGGAGCTGTTTTTT. This codes for CASSLRLAGTGELFF.

J is TRBJ2-1 and V is TRBV4-2; no clear D. The V gene lost 5 bases and the J gene lost 5 bases, with 10 bases spanning the gap. This CDR3 is built from 13 residues. CDR1 and CDR2 (germline): LGHNA, YNFKEQ. CDR3 sequence: CASSYLPDNEQFF. DNA of the CDR3: TGTGCCAGCAGCTACCTCCCGGACAATGAGCAGTTCTTC.

In the case of this clone: The sample carries other DNA sequences with the same CDR3. The chain carries TRBV9 and TRBJ2-3, with 10 positions matching TRBD2. The V gene end was trimmed by 0 bases and the J gene end by 3 bases; junction bases not matched to a gene: 4. CDR3 length: 16 amino acids. Germline V gene data show CDR1 as SGDLS and CDR2 as YYNGEE. CDR3: CASSVGSSGSTDTQYF. The CDR3, as DNA: TGTGCCAGCAGCGTAGGCTCTAGCGGGAGTACAGATACGCAGTATTTT.